This passage covers 13 T cell receptor beta chains from one sample sequenced in a study of cytomegalovirus exposure and HLA in healthy donors. PCR primers comprised 60 Vbeta and 13 Jbeta primers. Measured with immunoSEQ multiplex PCR; TCRdb has only the in-frame clones, and not every one. This table has some 120,000 clones, around 70% appearing once. Sequenced: PBMCs. The origin of the receptors is a man aged 30 to 45 in good health and CMV-seropositive.

The chain links TRBV10-1 to TRBJ2-4; 7 bases are a match to TRBD2. The CDR3 length is 13 residues. The germline V gene has CDR1 WNHNN and CDR2 SYGVQD (reference sequence). With V trimmed by 2 bases and J by 12 bases, 7 bases remained unmatched. The CDR3 sequence: CASSEPLAATQYF. The DNA of the CDR3 is TGCGCCAGCAGTGAGCCTCTAGCGGCTACTCAGTACTTC.

The chain uses TRBV10-3 and TRBJ2-7, with TRBD2 identical over 7 bases. CDR3 size: 13 residues. Trimming removed 6 bases from V and 5 bases from J; junction bases left unmatched: 7. Germline V CDR1 and CDR2: ENHRY, SYGVKD. CDR3 sequence reads: CAIRGSGMDEQYV. In DNA form, the CDR3 reads TGTGCCATCAGGGGAAGCGGGATGGACGAGCAGTACGTC.

This clone was counted a single time. The chain carries TRBV7-2 and TRBJ1-1, with D uncertain. Germline V gene sequence: CDR1 SGHTA, CDR2 FQGNSA. Trimming removed 4 bases from V and 4 bases from J, with 10 bases in between. The CDR3 covers 13 residues. CDR3 in amino acids: CASSSFRGTEAFF. CDR3 nucleotides: TGTGCCAGCAGCTCGTTTCGGGGCACTGAAGCTTTCTTT. Looking up the rest from reference TRBV7-2 and TRBJ1-1 gives the full variable domain: GAGVSQSPSNKVTEKGKDVELRCDPISGHTALYWYRQSLGQGLEFLIYFQGNSAPDKSGLPSDRFSAERTGGSVSTLTIQRTQQEDSAVYLCASSSFRGTEAFFGQGTRLTVV.

The chain combines TRBV5-1 with TRBJ2-1; TRBD1 matches 8 bases. Germline V lookup: CDR1 SGHRS, CDR2 YFSETQ. The ends lost 0 bases at V and 7 bases at J; junction bases unmatched: 6. This CDR3 comprises 15 residues. CDR3 coding DNA: TGCGCCAGCAGCTTGGTTCAGGGGGCGCGGAATGAGCAGTTCTTC. Encoded protein: CASSLVQGARNEQFF.

This clone has more than one count but fewer than ten. This chain links TRBV5-1 with TRBJ2-1; 10 bases are a match to TRBD2. CDR1 is SGHRS, CDR2 YFSETQ, per germline. The CDR3 has 16 residues. V lost 1 base to trimming and J lost 6 bases; unmatched junction nucleotides: 7. The CDR3 sequence is CASSLRRTSGSNEQFF. CDR3 sequence (DNA): TGCGCCAGCAGCTTGCGCAGGACTAGCGGTTCCAATGAGCAGTTCTTC. Full variable domain (outside the CDR3, taken from reference TRBV5-1 and TRBJ2-1): KAGVTQTPRYLIKTRGQQVTLSCSPISGHRSVSWYQQTPGQGLQFLFEYFSETQRNKGNFPGRFSGRQFSNSRSEMNVSTLELGDSALYLCASSLRRTSGSNEQFFGPGTRLTVL.

The chain employs TRBV19 and TRBJ2-2; D call uncertain. Trimming removed 9 bases from V and 9 bases from J, with 11 bases in between. Germline assignment: CDR1 LNHDA and CDR2 SQIVND (reference sequence). CDR3 size: 11 residues. Here the CDR3 reads CASLQRRELFF. In DNA, the CDR3 is TGTGCCAGCCTCCAGCGCAGGGAGCTGTTTTTT.

The sample holds a few counts of this clone. The V gene is TRBV6-6, the J gene TRBJ2-5; D may be TRBD2 (5 bases). This CDR3 contains 15 residues. The germline gives CDR1 MNHNY, CDR2 SVGAGI (reference sequence). Trimming removed 6 bases at V and 5 bases at J, with 19 bases between. CDR3: CASSGINPGWETQYF. The CDR3 DNA follows: TGTGCCAGCAGCGGGATAAACCCGGGGTGGGAGACCCAGTACTTC.

The table lists this clone with a few counts. The chain recombines TRBV18 with TRBJ1-6; D not resolved. Germline CDR1 reads KGHSH; CDR2 reads LQKENI. Trimming pared 2 bases from V and 5 bases from J, leaving 7 bases between. This CDR3 contains 14 residues. The CDR3 DNA reads TGTGCCAGCTCACCAGAACTGAATAATTCACCCCTCCACTTT. This codes for CASSPELNNSPLHF.

The V call is TRBV2, the J call TRBJ1-5, with TRBD1 identical over 7 bases. The junction had 9 bases not matched to a gene; V was cut back by 10 bases and J by 3 bases. This CDR3 is built from 14 residues. CDR1 is SNHLY and CDR2 is FYNNEI in the germline V gene. CDR3 bases: TGTGCCATCGACGACAGGGACTCCAATCAGCCCCAGCATTTT. As protein: CAIDDRDSNQPQHF.

The V call is TRBV5-3, the J call TRBJ2-3; maybe TRBD2 (7 bases). TRBV5-3 is an ORF, and what it does is uncertain. This CDR3 region has 20 residues. V dropped 4 bases and J dropped 4 bases, with 31 bases sitting between them. CDR3 coding DNA: TGTGCCAGAAGCCCCCTGTGGCCCACAGGGTGGCGGGAGCGCTCAGATACGCAGTATTTT. This sequence encodes CARSPLWPTGWRERSDTQYF.

The chain combines TRBV7-4 with TRBJ2-3; TRBD2 matches at 12 bases. The germline gives CDR1 SGHVT, CDR2 SQSDAQ. With V trimmed by 4 bases and J by 3 bases, 8 bases remained unmatched. This CDR3 has 17 residues. The CDR3 loop is CASSSEWGTSGTDTQYF. Written as DNA, the CDR3 is TGTGCCAGCAGCTCCGAGTGGGGGACTAGCGGGACAGATACGCAGTATTTT.

This clone was seen a handful of times. The chain has TRBV28 and TRBJ1-6, with D uncertain. There are 17 residues in the CDR3. The V end lost 2 bases, the J end lost 5 bases, and 16 bases lay between the germline ends. Germline V gene lookup returns CDR1 MDHEN and CDR2 SYDVKM. The CDR3 region has the DNA TGTGCCAGCAGTTTAGTGAGGGTAGACATAGATAATTCACCCCTCCACTTT. Residues: CASSLVRVDIDNSPLHF.

The count of this clone is one. This chain's CDR3 is CASTPGGLAKNIQYF. For the CDR3, the DNA is TGTGCCAGCACTCCCGGGGGACTAGCCAAAAACATTCAGTACTTC. The chain links TRBV28 to TRBJ2-4; TRBD2 is a possible D gene (6 bases). This CDR3 region has 15 residues. Germline V gene lookup returns CDR1 MDHEN and CDR2 SYDVKM. The ends were cut back, 7 bases at V and 0 bases at J, with 13 bases in the middle. Filled out from reference TRBV28 and TRBJ2-4, the complete variable domain reads DVKVTQSSRYLVKRTGEKVFLECVQDMDHENMFWYRQDPGLGLRLIYFSYDVKMKEKGDIPEGYSVSREKKERFSLILESASTNQTSMYLCASTPGGLAKNIQYFGAGTRLSVL.